This is a list of T cell receptor beta chains from one sample in a study of blood T cell repertoires in COVID-19. The table came from immunoSEQ multiplex PCR; TCRdb's copy has only in-frame clones and leaves some out. Seen here are around 150,000 clones, approximately 78% observed once, and the top ten hold about a tenth. The specimen sequenced was peripheral blood. The receptors originated from a human donor in a cohort sampled during active COVID-19. The CDR3 runs from the conserved cysteine through the conserved F or W. Fields, in order: D gene, clone size, J gene, V gene, CDR3 protein, CDR3 DNA. A D gene is named only where the DNA matches it firmly. Clone size, where shown, is once, few, many, or a class for clones that have expanded.

d_call: TRBD1
clone_size: few
j_call: TRBJ1-1
v_call: TRBV5-1
cdr3_aa: CASSGGRTGPNTEAFF
cdr3_nt: TGCGCCAGCAGCGGGGGGAGGACAGGGCCGAACACTGAAGCTTTCTTT

d_call: NA
clone_size: NA
j_call: TRBJ1-3
v_call: TRBV6-5
cdr3_aa: CASSYGQSASGNTIYF
cdr3_nt: TGTGCCAGCAGTTACGGGCAGTCTGCGTCCGGAAACACCATATATTTT

d_call: TRBD1
clone_size: NA
j_call: TRBJ2-1
v_call: TRBV7-2
cdr3_aa: CASSSLGRGRYNEQFF
cdr3_nt: TGTGCCAGCAGCTCTTTGGGCAGGGGGCGATACAATGAGCAGTTCTTC

d_call: TRBD1
clone_size: NA
j_call: TRBJ1-5
v_call: TRBV19
cdr3_aa: CASSVGQVISPQHF
cdr3_nt: TGTGCCAGTAGTGTCGGACAGGTAATCAGCCCCCAGCATTTT

d_call: NA
clone_size: once
j_call: TRBJ1-1
v_call: TRBV10-3
cdr3_aa: CAIRGPNTEAFF
cdr3_nt: TGTGCCATCAGGGGCCCGAACACTGAAGCTTTCTTT

d_call: NA
clone_size: NA
j_call: TRBJ2-1
v_call: TRBV19
cdr3_aa: CASSILAAGAYNEQFF
cdr3_nt: TGTGCCAGTAGTATACTCGCGGCAGGGGCCTACAATGAGCAGTTCTTC

d_call: TRBD2
clone_size: NA
j_call: TRBJ2-5
v_call: TRBV7-3
cdr3_aa: CASSRGGTGQETQYF
cdr3_nt: TGTGCCAGCTCTCGGGGGGGCACGGGCCAAGAGACCCAGTACTTC

d_call: NA
clone_size: NA
j_call: TRBJ1-4
v_call: TRBV7-2
cdr3_aa: CASSLAEGAEKLFF
cdr3_nt: TGTGCCAGCAGCTTAGCGGAGGGCGCGGAAAAACTGTTTTTT

d_call: NA
clone_size: NA
j_call: TRBJ1-2
v_call: TRBV5-6
cdr3_aa: CASSLGAVGLNYYGYTF
cdr3_nt: TGTGCCAGCAGCCTGGGTGCTGTGGGGCTGAATTACTATGGCTACACCTTC

d_call: NA
clone_size: NA
j_call: TRBJ2-1
v_call: TRBV5-1
cdr3_aa: CASSPGGAGVWNEQFF
cdr3_nt: TGCGCCAGCAGCCCTGGGGGGGCGGGAGTATGGAATGAGCAGTTCTTC

d_call: NA
clone_size: NA
j_call: TRBJ1-5
v_call: TRBV27
cdr3_aa: CASSLTSHRVGNQPQHF
cdr3_nt: TGTGCCAGCAGTCTGACTTCTCACAGGGTAGGCAATCAGCCCCAGCATTTT

d_call: TRBD1
clone_size: NA
j_call: TRBJ1-6
v_call: TRBV30
cdr3_aa: CAWSDRQGRNSPLHF
cdr3_nt: TGTGCCTGGAGTGACCGACAGGGGAGGAATTCACCCCTCCACTTT

d_call: NA
clone_size: NA
j_call: TRBJ1-2
v_call: TRBV6-2/TRBV6-3
cdr3_aa: CASSESVASGGYTF
cdr3_nt: TGTGCCAGCAGTGAGTCCGTGGCGTCGGGTGGCTACACCTTC

d_call: NA
clone_size: NA
j_call: TRBJ2-5
v_call: TRBV2
cdr3_aa: CASSVSGRQYQETQYF
cdr3_nt: TGTGCCAGCAGTGTCTCTGGCAGACAGTACCAAGAGACCCAGTACTTC

d_call: TRBD2
clone_size: NA
j_call: TRBJ2-7
v_call: TRBV9
cdr3_aa: CASSAGTSGGYEQYF
cdr3_nt: TGTGCCAGCAGCGCCGGGACTAGCGGGGGTTACGAGCAGTACTTC

d_call: NA
clone_size: NA
j_call: TRBJ1-3
v_call: TRBV9
cdr3_aa: CASSAPIQDRSGNTIYF
cdr3_nt: TGTGCCAGCAGCGCCCCAATACAGGATCGCTCTGGAAACACCATATATTTT

d_call: TRBD2
clone_size: NA
j_call: TRBJ2-1
v_call: TRBV7-6
cdr3_aa: CASSLQAGNYNEQFF
cdr3_nt: TGTGCCAGCAGCTTACAAGCGGGAAACTACAATGAGCAGTTCTTC

d_call: TRBD2
clone_size: NA
j_call: TRBJ2-1
v_call: TRBV19
cdr3_aa: CASSLFPSGVYNEQFF
cdr3_nt: TGTGCCAGTAGTCTCTTCCCTAGCGGAGTTTACAATGAGCAGTTCTTC

d_call: TRBD1
clone_size: NA
j_call: TRBJ1-1
v_call: TRBV6-2/TRBV6-3
cdr3_aa: CASSSQGINTEAFF
cdr3_nt: TGTGCCAGCAGTTCACAGGGGATCAACACTGAAGCTTTCTTT

d_call: NA
clone_size: NA
j_call: TRBJ1-6
v_call: TRBV7-2
cdr3_aa: CASSSVPLTEYNSPLHF
cdr3_nt: TGTGCCAGCAGCTCCGTCCCTCTGACAGAATATAATTCACCCCTCCACTTT

d_call: NA
clone_size: NA
j_call: TRBJ2-1
v_call: TRBV7-9
cdr3_aa: CASRGDNSYNEQFF
cdr3_nt: TGTGCCAGCAGGGGGGACAACTCCTACAATGAGCAGTTCTTC

d_call: NA
clone_size: NA
j_call: TRBJ1-1
v_call: TRBV16
cdr3_aa: CASSQDFNTEAFF
cdr3_nt: TGTGCCAGCAGCCAAGACTTTAACACTGAAGCTTTCTTT

d_call: NA
clone_size: NA
j_call: TRBJ1-6
v_call: TRBV23-1
cdr3_aa: CASSPTGRVIVSPLHF
cdr3_nt: TGCGCCAGCAGTCCGACCGGCAGGGTGATAGTCTCACCCCTCCACTTT

d_call: NA
clone_size: NA
j_call: TRBJ1-2
v_call: TRBV4-3
cdr3_aa: CASSQDRNRDRDYTF
cdr3_nt: TGCGCCAGCAGCCAAGATAGGAACAGGGATAGGGACTACACCTTC

d_call: NA
clone_size: NA
j_call: TRBJ2-1
v_call: TRBV12-5
cdr3_aa: CASGLVERNEQFF
cdr3_nt: TGTGCTAGTGGTTTGGTGGAGCGAAATGAGCAGTTCTTC

d_call: NA
clone_size: NA
j_call: TRBJ2-1
v_call: TRBV29-1
cdr3_aa: CSVGDNEQFF
cdr3_nt: TGCAGCGTCGGAGACAATGAGCAGTTCTTC

d_call: NA
clone_size: NA
j_call: TRBJ1-2
v_call: TRBV24-1
cdr3_aa: CATSGTSGGYTF
cdr3_nt: TGTGCCACCAGTGGGACTTCTGGTGGCTACACCTTC

d_call: TRBD2
clone_size: NA
j_call: TRBJ2-7
v_call: TRBV9
cdr3_aa: CASGEGSKAHEQYF
cdr3_nt: TGTGCCAGCGGGGAGGGGTCCAAAGCCCACGAGCAGTACTTC

d_call: NA
clone_size: NA
j_call: TRBJ2-1
v_call: TRBV6-6
cdr3_aa: CASTRANEQFF
cdr3_nt: TGTGCCAGCACCCGAGCGAATGAGCAGTTCTTC

d_call: TRBD1
clone_size: NA
j_call: TRBJ1-6
v_call: TRBV9
cdr3_aa: CASSVAAGGRRDSPLHF
cdr3_nt: TGTGCCAGCAGCGTAGCGGCAGGGGGCAGAAGGGATTCACCCCTCCACTTT

d_call: TRBD2
clone_size: NA
j_call: TRBJ2-1
v_call: TRBV7-9
cdr3_aa: CASSLGGLAGPEQFF
cdr3_nt: TGTGCCAGCAGCTTAGGCGGACTAGCGGGTCCTGAGCAGTTCTTC

d_call: NA
clone_size: NA
j_call: TRBJ2-1
v_call: TRBV29-1
cdr3_aa: CSVDRRRDNEQFF
cdr3_nt: TGCAGCGTTGACAGGAGGAGGGACAATGAGCAGTTCTTC

d_call: NA
clone_size: NA
j_call: TRBJ2-5
v_call: TRBV27
cdr3_aa: CASSLLGSWETQYF
cdr3_nt: TGTGCCAGCAGTTTACTCGGGTCATGGGAGACCCAGTACTTC